A single sample gave rise to the 25 T cell receptor beta chains below, sequenced in a study of cytomegalovirus exposure and HLA in healthy donors. PCR employed 60 Vbeta and 13 Jbeta primers. TCRdb's table, derived via immunoSEQ multiplex PCR, lists solely in-frame clones and lacks some. Of roughly 110,000 clones listed, 82% are singletons. Sequencing was carried out using PBMCs. The receptors shown here come from a woman aged 18-35 years in good health and CMV-seronegative.

The gene calls are TRBV15 and TRBJ1-6; 7 bases align to TRBD1. This CDR3 spans 15 amino acids. Trimming cost V 6 bases and J 7 bases; bases outside gene matches: 9. The germline V gene has CDR1 LNHNV and CDR2 YYDKDF (reference sequence). The CDR3 reads CATRTGAVGNSPLHF. The CDR3, as DNA: TGTGCCACCAGAACAGGGGCGGTTGGGAATTCACCCCTCCACTTT.

CDR3 DNA: TGTGCCATCGGCTGGGGGGTAAAAGGGTGCGAGCAGTACGTC. Its protein product is CAIGWGVKGCEQYV. The chain uses TRBV6-1 and TRBJ2-7; perhaps TRBD2 as D (6 bases). Looked up from germline, CDR1 is MNHNS and CDR2 is SASEGT. The CDR3 runs to 14 residues. V was cut by 10 bases and J by 6 bases, with 22 bases left in between.

This sequence joins TRBV19 and TRBJ1-3; TRBD1 matches at 7 bases. CDR3 length: 15 residues. V trimming: 7 bases; J trimming: 0 bases; junction bases outside the gene matches: 6. Germline assignment: CDR1 LNHDA and CDR2 SQIVND (reference sequence). DNA for the CDR3: TGTGCCAGTACCCTGGACAGGAGCTCTGGAAACACCATATATTTT. Translating it yields CASTLDRSSGNTIYF.

The chain carries TRBV18 and TRBJ1-2; the match to TRBD1 covers 7 bases. J was trimmed by 8 bases and V by 3 bases; bases with no gene match: 9. CDR1 is KGHSH and CDR2 is LQKENI in the germline V gene. The CDR3 is 14 residues long. This CDR3 reads CASSPLDREKGYTF. The CDR3 DNA follows: TGTGCCAGCTCACCTCTCGACAGGGAGAAGGGCTACACCTTC.

CDR3 sequence (DNA): TGTGCCAGCAGATATGCCGGCCAAGAGACCCAGTACTTC. Translating gives CASRYAGQETQYF. The chain couples TRBV7-6 to TRBJ2-5; D gene ambiguous. Germline V gene lookup returns CDR1 SGHVS and CDR2 FNYEAQ. The length of the CDR3 is 13 residues. The germline V and J ends were trimmed by 6 bases and 1 base, with 9 bases remaining between them.

The gene calls are TRBV30 and TRBJ1-5; 11 bases align to TRBD1. The V and J ends lost 1 base and 13 bases, in that order; junction bases with no gene match: 9. CDR3 length equals 14 residues. Germline V gene lookup returns CDR1 GTSNPN and CDR2 SVGIG (reference sequence). The CDR3 sequence: CAWSGTGGLRKQHF. As DNA, the CDR3 is TGTGCCTGGAGTGGGACAGGGGGCCTTCGAAAGCAGCATTTT.

The chain is built from TRBV27 and TRBJ2-5; TRBD1 agrees at 7 bases. Germline assignment: CDR1 MNHEY and CDR2 SMNVEV (reference sequence). The V gene end was trimmed by 4 bases and the J gene end by 5 bases; junction bases not matched to a gene: 13. The CDR3 is 16 residues long. The CDR3: CASSSGQATGGETQYF. The CDR3 DNA reads TGTGCCAGCAGTTCCGGACAGGCGACAGGCGGGGAGACCCAGTACTTC.

The V call is TRBV6-5, the J call TRBJ1-2, with 9 positions matching TRBD1. The CDR3 length is 14 residues. The V gene's germline CDR1 is MNHEY and CDR2 SVGAGI. The V segment lost 6 bases and the J segment 10 bases; nucleotides outside the gene matches: 12. This chain's CDR3 is CASRKTGTGINYTF. The DNA of the CDR3 is TGTGCCAGCAGAAAGACCGGGACAGGGATAAACTACACCTTC.

The gene calls are TRBV13 and TRBJ1-5, with D tentatively TRBD1 (5 bases). The CDR3 covers 15 residues. With 3 bases removed from V and 0 bases from J, the gap between germline ends came to 9 bases. Germline-derived CDR1 and CDR2 are PRHDT and FYEKMQ (reference sequence). CDR3: CASSLGGNSNQPQHF. The CDR3 nucleotides are TGTGCCAGCAGCTTGGGGGGTAATAGCAATCAGCCCCAGCATTTT.

This clone was picked up a small number of times. The chain joins TRBV10-3 to TRBJ1-5; D not certain. The V gene lost 8 bases and the J gene lost 3 bases, with 8 bases spanning the gap. CDR1 is ENHRY, CDR2 SYGVKD, per germline. The CDR3 runs 12 residues. The DNA for the CDR3 is TGTGCCATCTCCCAGAACAATCAGCCCCAGCATTTT. Translated: CAISQNNQPQHF.

V gene TRBV7-8 combines with J gene TRBJ2-7; weak D call: TRBD1 (6 bases). CDR3 length: 14 residues. Trimming left V 1 base short and J 2 bases short, with 9 bases between. The germline V gene encodes CDR1 SGHVS and CDR2 FQNEAQ. CDR3 residues: CASSLGTVTYEQYF. In nucleotides, the CDR3 is TGTGCCAGCAGCTTAGGGACAGTTACCTACGAGCAGTACTTC.

This clone was counted a single time. The V and J genes are TRBV2 and TRBJ1-1; TRBD1 matches at 10 bases. This CDR3 region has 18 residues. V lost 3 bases and J lost 0; bases outside the gene matches: 10. CDR1 and CDR2 (germline): SNHLY, FYNNEI. CDR3 sequence: CASSEWGQGRKMNTEAFF. The CDR3 region has the DNA TGTGCCAGCAGTGAGTGGGGACAGGGGAGGAAAATGAACACTGAAGCTTTCTTT.

The J gene is TRBJ1-1, the V gene TRBV25-1; TRBD1 matches 8 bases. Looked up from germline, CDR1 is MGHDK and CDR2 is SYGVNS. V lost 6 bases to trimming and J lost 3 bases; unmatched junction nucleotides: 3. The CDR3 contains 13 residues. CDR3 sequence (DNA): TGTGCCAGCAGGGACAGGGTGGACACTGAAGCTTTCTTT. Translating gives CASRDRVDTEAFF. Full variable domain (missing parts from reference TRBV25-1 and TRBJ1-1): EADIYQTPRYLVIGTGKKITLECSQTMGHDKMYWYQQDPGMELHLIHYSYGVNSTEKGDLSSESTVSRIRTEHFPLTLESARPSHTSQYLCASRDRVDTEAFFGQGTRLTVV.

The chain couples TRBV28 to TRBJ2-7, with 9 nucleotides matching TRBD2. Germline V CDR1 and CDR2: MDHEN, SYDVKM. The junction had 7 bases not matched to a gene; V was cut back by 5 bases and J by 2 bases. This CDR3 has 15 amino acids. CDR3 in DNA: TGTGCCAGCAGTAACGGTGCGGGGGGGGCCTACGAGCAGTACTTC. Translating it yields CASSNGAGGAYEQYF.

The chain recombines TRBV28 with TRBJ1-2, with 7 bases aligning to TRBD1. Germline CDR1 is MDHEN and CDR2 is SYDVKM. The CDR3 spans 15 residues. The V segment lost 1 base and the J segment 3 bases; nucleotides outside the gene matches: 5. The CDR3 nucleotides are TGTGCCAGCAGTTTATCGCCAGGGGGGTACTATGGCTACACCTTC. Protein sequence: CASSLSPGGYYGYTF.

This rearrangement joins TRBV9 to TRBJ1-4, with TRBD1 matching 8 bases. The V and J ends lost 0 bases and 6 bases, in that order; junction bases with no gene match: 4. This CDR3 contains 15 residues. CDR1 and CDR2 (germline): SGDLS, YYNGEE. For the CDR3, the DNA is TGTGCCAGCAGCGTAGAGGGACAGGTTCATGAAAAACTGTTTTTT. It is translated as CASSVEGQVHEKLFF. The whole variable domain, filled in from reference TRBV9 and TRBJ1-4, reads DSGVTQTPKHLITATGQRVTLRCSPRSGDLSVYWYQQSLDQGLQFLIQYYNGEERAKGNILERFSAQQFPDLHSELNLSSLELGDSALYFCASSVEGQVHEKLFFGSGTQLSVL.

This clone has more than one count but fewer than ten. The chain employs TRBV7-2 and TRBJ1-2, with TRBD1 matching 9 bases. Germline V gene lookup returns CDR1 SGHTA and CDR2 FQGNSA. V shed 5 bases and J 4 bases; nucleotides not matched to a gene: 8. The CDR3 sequence is 15 residues long. The CDR3 loop is CASSRPGTGSYGYTF. For the CDR3, the DNA is TGTGCCAGCAGCCGTCCCGGGACAGGGAGCTATGGCTACACCTTC. Supplemented by reference TRBV7-2 and TRBJ1-2, the full variable domain reads GAGVSQSPSNKVTEKGKDVELRCDPISGHTALYWYRQSLGQGLEFLIYFQGNSAPDKSGLPSDRFSAERTGGSVSTLTIQRTQQEDSAVYLCASSRPGTGSYGYTFGSGTRLTVV.

The V gene is TRBV5-4, the J gene TRBJ2-7; possible D gene TRBD1, 5 bases. Per germline, CDR1 SGHNT and CDR2 YYREEE (reference sequence). Trimming pared 1 base from V and 2 bases from J, leaving 7 bases between. The length of the CDR3 is 13 residues. The CDR3 loop is CASSLIGAYEQYF. CDR3 nucleotide sequence: TGTGCCAGCAGCTTGATAGGGGCCTACGAGCAGTACTTC. The full variable domain, in which reference TRBV5-4 and TRBJ2-7 provide the parts outside the CDR3, is ETGVTQSPTHLIKTRGQQVTLRCSSQSGHNTVSWYQQALGQGPQFIFQYYREEENGRGNFPPRFSGLQFPNYSSELNVNALELDDSALYLCASSLIGAYEQYFGPGTRLTVT.

The chain joins TRBV25-1 to TRBJ1-2, with TRBD1 as a possible D gene (5 bases). Germline assignment: CDR1 MGHDK and CDR2 SYGVNS. This CDR3 comprises 12 residues. V was shortened by 8 bases and J by 5 bases, with 12 bases between the two germline ends. The CDR3, as DNA: TGTGCCAGCTCGGCAGGGAGGTATGGCTACACCTTC. It translates to CASSAGRYGYTF.

V gene TRBV7-2 combines with J gene TRBJ2-3, with 7 bases matching TRBD2. Germline CDR1 reads SGHTA; CDR2 reads FQGNSA. The V segment lost 2 bases and the J segment 2 bases; nucleotides outside the gene matches: 4. The CDR3 is 15 residues long. The CDR3 sequence is CASSLRLADTDTQYF. Here the CDR3 DNA reads TGTGCCAGCAGCTTACGGCTAGCGGACACAGATACGCAGTATTTT.

The chain links TRBV5-1 to TRBJ2-7, with 8 bases aligning to TRBD2. V was clipped by 0 bases and J by 5 bases; unmatched bases: 7. The germline gives CDR1 SGHRS, CDR2 YFSETQ. This CDR3 comprises 15 residues. In DNA form, the CDR3 reads TGCGCCAGCAGCTTGGACAGCGGGAGAATCAACGAGCAGTACTTC. Translated: CASSLDSGRINEQYF.

The rearrangement joins TRBV19 to TRBJ1-4; D not resolved. The CDR3 has 14 amino acids. CDR1 is LNHDA and CDR2 is SQIVND in the germline V gene (reference sequence). V gave up 7 bases and J gave up 5 bases, with 14 bases separating them. The CDR3 DNA reads TGTGCCAGTATGTCACTGAACTACAATGAAAAACTGTTTTTT. Translated, it gives CASMSLNYNEKLFF.

This chain joins TRBV11-2 and TRBJ1-6; D is undetermined. Germline V gene data show CDR1 as SGHAT and CDR2 as FQNNGV. The CDR3 contains 13 residues. Trimming stripped 0 bases from V and 7 bases from J, with 4 bases between. CDR3 sequence (DNA): TGTGCCAGCAGCTTAGATGAGAATTCACCCCTCCACTTT. Its translation: CASSLDENSPLHF.

V is TRBV18 and J is TRBJ1-1; a possible D gene is TRBD1 (5 bases). The length of the CDR3 is 14 residues. Germline V CDR1 and CDR2: KGHSH, LQKENI. V was shortened by 0 bases and J by 4 bases, with 9 bases between the two germline ends. In DNA, the CDR3 is TGTGCCAGCTCACCACCGACGGGGGGCACTGAAGCTTTCTTT. Its translation is CASSPPTGGTEAFF.

The rearrangement links TRBV29-1 to TRBJ2-1; D may be TRBD2 (5 bases). Trimming pared 4 bases from V and 1 base from J, leaving 5 bases between. This CDR3 comprises 12 residues. Looked up from germline, CDR1 is SQVTM and CDR2 is ANQGSEA. Here the CDR3 reads CSVGGSYNEQFF. In nucleotides, the CDR3 is TGCAGCGTTGGCGGGTCCTACAATGAGCAGTTCTTC.